This T cell receptor beta chain was documented in a study of cytomegalovirus exposure and HLA in healthy donors. Study observations and caveats: Usually a TCR sequence was rare, but some public TCRs were found in many donors. Later analysis associated a missense DCLRE1C variant with TCR beta V- and J-gene trimming.

Concerning this clone: Its antigen is undetermined.

V was shortened by 7 bases and J by 2 bases, with 16 bases between the two germline ends. Germline values: CDR1 MDHEN, CDR2 SYDVKM. CDR3 length: 15 residues. 60 Vbeta and 13 Jbeta primers were used in PCR. Authors' processing steps: Per a later analysis, the number of unique TCR beta chains was roughly 87 million, of which roughly 11 million were shared. Data came from immunoSEQ multiplex PCR; TCRdb stores just in-frame clones and leaves some out. V and J calls and clone size are given by that table; D and trimming were obtained from the DNA. This table has about 160,000 clones, 80% appearing once. Sequenced: PBMCs. The chain carries TRBV28 and TRBJ2-3; D is undetermined. The receptor's source is a man aged 25-40 years in good health and CMV-seronegative. The CDR3 DNA follows: TGTGCCAGCACCCAGCTCGACACCTCCACAGATACGCAGTATTTT. Its translation is CASTQLDTSTDTQYF.